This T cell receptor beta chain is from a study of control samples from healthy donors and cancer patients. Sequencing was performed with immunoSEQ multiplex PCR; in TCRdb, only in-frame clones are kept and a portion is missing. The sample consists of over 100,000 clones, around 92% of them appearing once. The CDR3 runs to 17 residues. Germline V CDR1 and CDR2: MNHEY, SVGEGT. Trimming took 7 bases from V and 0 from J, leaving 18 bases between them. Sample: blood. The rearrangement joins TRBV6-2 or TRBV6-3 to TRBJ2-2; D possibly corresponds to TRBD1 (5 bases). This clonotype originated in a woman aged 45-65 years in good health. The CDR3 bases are TGTGCCAGCACCCCGGCCCATGGGGCCTCGAACACCGGGGAGCTGTTTTTT. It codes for CASTPAHGASNTGELFF.